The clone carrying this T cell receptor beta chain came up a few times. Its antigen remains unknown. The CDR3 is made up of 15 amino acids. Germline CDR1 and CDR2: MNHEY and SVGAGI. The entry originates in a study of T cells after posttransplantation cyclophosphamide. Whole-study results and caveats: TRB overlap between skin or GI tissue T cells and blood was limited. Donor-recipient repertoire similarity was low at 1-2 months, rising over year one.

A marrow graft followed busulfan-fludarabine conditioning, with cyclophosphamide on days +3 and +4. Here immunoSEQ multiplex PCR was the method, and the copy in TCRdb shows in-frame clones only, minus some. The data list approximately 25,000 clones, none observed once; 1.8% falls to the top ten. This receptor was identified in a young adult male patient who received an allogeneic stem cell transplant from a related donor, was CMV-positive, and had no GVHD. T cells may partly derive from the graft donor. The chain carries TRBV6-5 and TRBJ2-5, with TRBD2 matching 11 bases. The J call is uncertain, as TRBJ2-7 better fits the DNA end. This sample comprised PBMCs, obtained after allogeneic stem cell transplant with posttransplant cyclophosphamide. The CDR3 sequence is CASRSGLAGPYEQYF. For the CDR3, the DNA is TGTGCCAGCAGATCAGGACTAGCGGGCCCCTACGAGCAGTACTTC.